These 26 T cell receptor beta chains were all obtained from the same sample, sequenced in a study of cytomegalovirus exposure and HLA in healthy donors. This PCR relied on a set of 60 Vbeta primers and 13 Jbeta primers. Assay: immunoSEQ multiplex PCR; the TCRdb copy retains only in-frame clones and omits some. The profile shows around 150,000 clones, 80% of them singletons. Sequencing used PBMCs. These receptors came from a man aged 50-59 years in good health and CMV-seronegative.

The genes are TRBV6-5 and TRBJ2-2; 7 bases fit TRBD1. The J segment lost 4 bases and the V segment lost 6 bases, leaving 2 bases of the junction unmatched. Germline lookup yields CDR1 MNHEY and CDR2 SVGAGI. This CDR3 is built from 13 residues. The CDR3 reads CASRRTGTGELFF. The CDR3 DNA is TGTGCCAGCAGAAGGACAGGCACCGGGGAGCTGTTTTTT.

J is TRBJ2-5 and V is TRBV30, with D perhaps TRBD1 (5 bases). The CDR3 contains 14 residues. With 0 bases removed from V and 5 bases from J, the gap between germline ends came to 13 bases. Germline V gene lookup returns CDR1 GTSNPN and CDR2 SVGIG (reference sequence). DNA for the CDR3: TGTGCCTGGAGTGTACAGGCGCCGGCTGAGACCCAGTACTTC. Translation: CAWSVQAPAETQYF.

This chain uses TRBV28 with TRBJ2-7, with 8 bases that match TRBD2. The CDR3 consists of 16 residues. Germline lookup yields CDR1 MDHEN and CDR2 SYDVKM. V lost 8 bases to trimming and J lost 5 bases; unmatched junction nucleotides: 17. DNA of the CDR3: TGTGCCAGCCGAAGGGTTTCTACGGGGGGGTTCAACGAGCAGTACTTC. Residues: CASRRVSTGGFNEQYF.

On this clone itself: The sample has other DNA sequences that encode this CDR3 too. This chain uses TRBV30 with TRBJ1-5; D is undetermined. V lost 1 base and J 11 bases, leaving 12 bases between the germline ends. Germline lookup yields CDR1 GTSNPN and CDR2 SVGIG (reference sequence). This CDR3 is built from 12 residues. This CDR3 is CAWSDIGSTQHF. CDR3 DNA sequence: TGTGCCTGGAGTGATATCGGGAGTACCCAGCATTTT. Variable domain in full (rest from reference TRBV30 and TRBJ1-5): SQTIHQWPATLVQPVGSPLSLECTVEGTSNPNLYWYRQAAGRGLQLLFYSVGIGQISSEVPQNLSASRPQDRQFILSSKKLLLSDSGFYLCAWSDIGSTQHFGDGTRLSIL.

V usage is TRBV28 and J usage is TRBJ1-4; no definite D call. Per the germline V gene, CDR1 is MDHEN and CDR2 is SYDVKM. V lost 2 bases and J 8 bases, leaving 15 bases between the germline ends. This CDR3 region has 15 residues. The DNA of the CDR3 is TGTGCCAGCAGTTTAGGCGGTCGAATGGAGGAAAAACTGTTTTTT. Translating it yields CASSLGGRMEEKLFF.

The V call is TRBV9, the J call TRBJ1-4; a possible D gene is TRBD1 (6 bases). Germline V gives CDR1 SGDLS, CDR2 YYNGEE. V was cut by 0 bases and J by 4 bases, with 13 bases left in between. The CDR3 runs to 16 residues. The CDR3, as DNA: TGTGCCAGCAGCGTAGATTCAGGGGCGATTAATGAAAAACTGTTTTTT. Translating it yields CASSVDSGAINEKLFF.

The chain is built from TRBV30 and TRBJ1-1; D not resolved. The length of the CDR3 is 14 residues. The V end was cut by 2 bases, the J end by 0 bases, with 10 bases between. Germline values: CDR1 GTSNPN, CDR2 SVGIG (reference sequence). As DNA, the CDR3 is TGTGCCTGGAGTTTAGGAGTGATGAACACTGAAGCTTTCTTT. This translates into CAWSLGVMNTEAFF.

The chain uses TRBV6-5 and TRBJ2-3; D is possibly TRBD2 (5 bases). This CDR3 comprises 13 residues. The ends were cut back, 2 bases at V and 6 bases at J, with 9 bases in the middle. Germline V gene lookup returns CDR1 MNHEY and CDR2 SVGAGI. The CDR3 protein is CASSYRAADTQYF. In DNA form, the CDR3 reads TGTGCCAGCAGTTACCGAGCGGCGGATACGCAGTATTTT.

V usage is TRBV6-1 and J usage is TRBJ1-2; D might be TRBD1 (6 bases). Germline CDR1 and CDR2: MNHNS and SASEGT. This CDR3 region has 13 residues. Trimming removed 6 bases from V and 3 bases from J, with 11 bases in between. This chain's CDR3 is CASSGQTHYGYTF. The CDR3 DNA is TGTGCCAGCAGCGGACAGACACACTATGGCTACACCTTC.

J is TRBJ1-1 and V is TRBV7-9; 8 bases map to TRBD1. CDR3 length equals 17 residues. The ends lost 5 bases at V and 4 bases at J; junction bases unmatched: 15. CDR1 and CDR2 from the germline V gene are SEHNR and FQNEAQ (reference sequence). CDR3: CASSQSYPDRDRTEAFF. CDR3 sequence (DNA): TGTGCCAGCAGCCAATCCTACCCGGACAGGGATCGCACTGAAGCTTTCTTT.

This clone was seen just once. The CDR3 coding sequence is TGTGCCAGCACCCGGGGGGGCCGGGATAGAGATACGCAGTATTTT. As protein: CASTRGGRDRDTQYF. The chain has TRBV7-2 and TRBJ2-3, with 8 bases that match TRBD2. Germline assignment: CDR1 SGHTA and CDR2 FQGNSA. The CDR3 loop spans 15 amino acids. V lost 7 bases to trimming and J lost 5 bases; unmatched junction nucleotides: 11.

The chain employs TRBV7-9 and TRBJ1-3; a possible D gene is TRBD1 (5 bases). The CDR3 is 17 amino acids. The V end lost 5 bases, the J end lost 0 bases, and 17 bases lay between the germline ends. Germline V gives CDR1 SEHNR, CDR2 FQNEAQ (reference sequence). The CDR3 DNA is TGTGCCAGCAGCACCCGGACCGACAGAAGCTCTGGAAACACCATATATTTT. Its protein product is CASSTRTDRSSGNTIYF. Drawing the rest from reference TRBV7-9 and TRBJ1-3, the complete variable domain is DTGVSQNPRHKITKRGQNVTFRCDPISEHNRLYWYRQTLGQGPEFLTYFQNEAQLEKSRLLSDRFSAERPKGSFSTLEIQRTEQGDSAMYLCASSTRTDRSSGNTIYFGEGSWLTVV.

The chain is built from TRBV7-8 and TRBJ1-1; 7 bases map to TRBD1. The CDR3 contains 14 residues. The J segment lost 0 bases and the V segment lost 5 bases, leaving 3 bases of the junction unmatched. Germline lookup yields CDR1 SGHVS and CDR2 FQNEAQ. CDR3 in amino acids: CASSPGQMNTEAFF. Written as DNA, the CDR3 is TGTGCCAGCAGCCCGGGACAGATGAACACTGAAGCTTTCTTT.

This clone was counted a single time. The genes are TRBV11-3 and TRBJ1-2; unclear D gene. Trimming cost V 1 base and J 2 bases, with 14 bases left between them. The CDR3 loop spans 16 amino acids. Germline V gives CDR1 SGHNT, CDR2 YENEEA. The CDR3 nucleotides are TGTGCCAGCAGCTTAGGGCGGACTCTTGGAAACTATGGCTACACCTTC. Translating gives CASSLGRTLGNYGYTF.

The gene calls are TRBV5-4 and TRBJ2-5; D is perhaps TRBD2 (5 bases). The V and J ends lost 4 bases and 5 bases respectively, with 15 bases between them. The CDR3 contains 14 residues. Looked up from germline, CDR1 is SGHNT and CDR2 is YYREEE (reference sequence). The CDR3 loop is CASSPREGSETQYF. The CDR3 coding sequence is TGTGCCAGCAGCCCCCGGGAAGGATCGGAGACCCAGTACTTC.

The chain uses TRBV18 and TRBJ1-2; the match to TRBD1 covers 7 bases. The CDR3 is 17 residues long. Germline V gene data show CDR1 as KGHSH and CDR2 as LQKENI. V lost 6 bases to trimming and J lost 4 bases; unmatched junction nucleotides: 17. The CDR3 DNA sequence: TGTGCCAGCTCCACCCTACAGGGGATGGATTCCCCCTATGGCTACACCTTC. Translation gives CASSTLQGMDSPYGYTF.

V gene TRBV30 combines with J gene TRBJ1-1; no definite D call. Germline assignment: CDR1 GTSNPN and CDR2 SVGIG (reference sequence). The CDR3 is made up of 13 amino acids. V shed 5 bases and J shed 1 base, with 11 bases lying between them. In DNA, the CDR3 is TGTGCCTGGCTAGAAAAGAGGAACACTGAAGCTTTCTTT. Its protein product is CAWLEKRNTEAFF.

V gene TRBV27 combines with J gene TRBJ2-1, with D maybe TRBD2 (5 bases). V was shortened by 3 bases and J by 7 bases, with 28 bases between the two germline ends. The CDR3 extends over 19 amino acids. CDR1 is MNHEY and CDR2 is SMNVEV in the germline V gene (reference sequence). The CDR3 sequence: CASSFRGTPDFVEENEQFF. Written as DNA, the CDR3 is TGTGCCAGCAGTTTCCGGGGTACTCCTGACTTCGTCGAGGAGAATGAGCAGTTCTTC.

The chain links TRBV4-2 to TRBJ2-5; TRBD1 agrees at 11 bases. Germline assignment: CDR1 LGHNA and CDR2 YNFKEQ. CDR3 length equals 17 residues. Trimming took 1 base from V and 2 from J; bases not matched to a gene: 6. The CDR3 sequence: CASSQAPRDRGQETQYF. The CDR3 coding sequence is TGTGCCAGCAGCCAAGCCCCGAGGGACAGGGGGCAAGAGACCCAGTACTTC.

The chain has TRBV15 and TRBJ1-5; D perhaps matches TRBD1 (5 bases). Germline V CDR1 and CDR2: LNHNV, YYDKDF (reference sequence). V was shortened by 1 base and J by 5 bases, with 15 bases between the two germline ends. This CDR3 comprises 16 residues. The CDR3 DNA follows: TGTGCCACCAGCAGAGTCGAGGCAGGGCCATATCAGCCCCAGCATTTT. This codes for CATSRVEAGPYQPQHF.

This clone was recorded only once. The chain employs TRBV30 and TRBJ2-3; 15 nucleotides align to TRBD2. J was trimmed by 5 bases and V by 2 bases; bases with no gene match: 8. CDR3 size: 17 residues. The germline gives CDR1 GTSNPN, CDR2 SVGIG (reference sequence). The CDR3 loop reads CAWSSGLAGGVGDTQYF. Here the CDR3 DNA reads TGTGCCTGGAGTTCGGGACTAGCGGGAGGAGTTGGAGATACGCAGTATTTT.

The chain carries TRBV19 and TRBJ1-2, with TRBD1 matching over 9 bases. Germline values: CDR1 LNHDA, CDR2 SQIVND (reference sequence). Losses at the gene ends were 4 bases for V and 2 bases for J; bases not matched to a gene: 5. The CDR3 spans 15 residues. In DNA form, the CDR3 reads TGTGCCAGTAGTACGGCGGGACAGGGAAACTATGGCTACACCTTC. Translation: CASSTAGQGNYGYTF.

The chain has TRBV7-9 and TRBJ1-5; D not resolved. The germline V gene encodes CDR1 SEHNR and CDR2 FQNEAQ (reference sequence). Trimming removed 7 bases at V and 4 bases at J, with 11 bases between. This CDR3 spans 13 amino acids. The CDR3 coding sequence is TGTGCCAGCACTAGCCATGGGAATCAGCCCCAGCATTTT. It codes for CASTSHGNQPQHF.

V gene TRBV5-6 combines with J gene TRBJ1-5, with a possible D match to TRBD1 (5 bases). The ends were cut back, 1 base at V and 6 bases at J, with 26 bases in the middle. In germline, CDR1 is SGHDT, CDR2 YYEEEE. The CDR3 sequence is 19 residues long. As DNA, the CDR3 is TGTGCCAGCAGCTTGACCTTTCGACAGTATCAAGCGCAGGGTCAGCCCCAGCATTTT. Encoded protein: CASSLTFRQYQAQGQPQHF.

The CDR3 bases are TGTGCCAGCAGTTCCCGGGGACTAGCGGTCCAAGAGACCCAGTACTTC. Protein: CASSSRGLAVQETQYF. V is TRBV28 and J is TRBJ2-5, with TRBD2 identical over 11 bases. The CDR3 loop spans 16 amino acids. CDR1 and CDR2 from the germline V gene are MDHEN and SYDVKM. J was trimmed by 1 base and V by 4 bases; bases with no gene match: 5.

This clone has a handful of counts. The CDR3 is CASSPTLGQGHTGELFF. CDR3 bases: TGTGCCAGCAGCCCAACTTTGGGACAGGGCCACACCGGGGAGCTGTTTTTT. J is TRBJ2-2 and V is TRBV7-9; 9 bases line up with TRBD1. V lost 5 bases to trimming and J lost 3 bases; unmatched junction nucleotides: 10. This CDR3 contains 17 residues. Per the germline V gene, CDR1 is SEHNR and CDR2 is FQNEAQ (reference sequence).